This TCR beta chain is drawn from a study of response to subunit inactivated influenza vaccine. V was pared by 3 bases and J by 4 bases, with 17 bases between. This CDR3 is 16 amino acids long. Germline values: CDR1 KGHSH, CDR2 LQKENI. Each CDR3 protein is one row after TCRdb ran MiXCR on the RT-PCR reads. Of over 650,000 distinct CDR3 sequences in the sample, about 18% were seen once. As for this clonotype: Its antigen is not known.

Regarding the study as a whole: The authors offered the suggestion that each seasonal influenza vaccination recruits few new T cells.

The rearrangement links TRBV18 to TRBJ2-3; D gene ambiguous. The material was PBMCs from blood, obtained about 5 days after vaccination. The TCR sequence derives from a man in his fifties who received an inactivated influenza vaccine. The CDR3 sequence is CASSPRSQMTADTQYF. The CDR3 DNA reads TGTGCCAGCTCACCGCGATCGCAGATGACCGCAGATACGCAGTATTTT.